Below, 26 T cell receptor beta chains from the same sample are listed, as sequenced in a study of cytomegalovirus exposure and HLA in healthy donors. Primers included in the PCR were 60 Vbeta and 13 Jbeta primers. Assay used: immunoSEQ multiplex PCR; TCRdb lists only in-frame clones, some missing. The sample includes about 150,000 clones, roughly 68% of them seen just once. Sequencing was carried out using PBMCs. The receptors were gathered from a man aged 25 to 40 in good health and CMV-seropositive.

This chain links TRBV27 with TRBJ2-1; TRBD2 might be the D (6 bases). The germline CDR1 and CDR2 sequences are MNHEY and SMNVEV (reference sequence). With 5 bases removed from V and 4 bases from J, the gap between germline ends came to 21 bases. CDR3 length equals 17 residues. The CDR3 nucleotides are TGTGCCAGCAGTCCCCGAGGATCTAGCGTTCTATACAATGAGCAGTTCTTC. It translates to CASSPRGSSVLYNEQFF.

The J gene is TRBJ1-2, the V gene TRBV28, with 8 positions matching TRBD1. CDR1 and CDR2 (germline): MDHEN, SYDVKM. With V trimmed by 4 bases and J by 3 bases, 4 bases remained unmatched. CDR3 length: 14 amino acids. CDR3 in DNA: TGTGCCAGCAGTTCAGGGGGCGCGTACTATGGCTACACCTTC. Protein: CASSSGGAYYGYTF.

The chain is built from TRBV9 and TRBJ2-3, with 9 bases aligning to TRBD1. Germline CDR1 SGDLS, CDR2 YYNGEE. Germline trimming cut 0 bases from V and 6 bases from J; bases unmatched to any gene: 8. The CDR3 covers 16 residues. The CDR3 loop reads CASSVGQGDRYDTQYF. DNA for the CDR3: TGTGCCAGCAGCGTAGGACAGGGGGACCGTTACGATACGCAGTATTTT.

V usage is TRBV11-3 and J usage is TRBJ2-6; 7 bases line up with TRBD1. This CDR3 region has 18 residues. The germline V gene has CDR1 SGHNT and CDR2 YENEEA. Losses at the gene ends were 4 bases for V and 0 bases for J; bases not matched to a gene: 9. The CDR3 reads CASSSLGQAHSGANVLTF. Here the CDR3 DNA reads TGTGCCAGCAGCTCGTTAGGACAGGCGCACTCTGGGGCCAACGTCCTGACTTTC.

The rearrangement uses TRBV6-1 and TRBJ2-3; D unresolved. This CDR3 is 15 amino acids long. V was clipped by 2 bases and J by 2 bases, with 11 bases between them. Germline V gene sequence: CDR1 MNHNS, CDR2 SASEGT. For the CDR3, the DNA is TGTGCCAGCAGTGAAACGTCTGCCTACACAGATACGCAGTATTTT. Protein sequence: CASSETSAYTDTQYF.

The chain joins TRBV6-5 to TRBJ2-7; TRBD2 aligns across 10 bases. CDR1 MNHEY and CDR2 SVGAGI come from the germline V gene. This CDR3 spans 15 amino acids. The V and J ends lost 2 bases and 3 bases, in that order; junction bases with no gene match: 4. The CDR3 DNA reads TGTGCCAGCAGTTACCAGAGCGGGAGGGGCTACGAGCAGTACTTC. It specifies CASSYQSGRGYEQYF.

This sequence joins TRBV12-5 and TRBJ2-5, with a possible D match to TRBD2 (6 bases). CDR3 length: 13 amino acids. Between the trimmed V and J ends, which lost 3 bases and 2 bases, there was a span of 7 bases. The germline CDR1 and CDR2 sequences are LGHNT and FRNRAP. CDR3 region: CASGFGGQETQYF. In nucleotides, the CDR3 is TGTGCTAGTGGTTTCGGAGGGCAAGAGACCCAGTACTTC.

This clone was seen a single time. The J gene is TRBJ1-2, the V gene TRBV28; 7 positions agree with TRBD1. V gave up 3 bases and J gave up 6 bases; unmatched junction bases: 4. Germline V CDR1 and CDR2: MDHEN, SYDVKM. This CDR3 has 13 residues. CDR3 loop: CASSLTGIDGYTF. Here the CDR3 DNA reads TGTGCCAGCAGTTTGACAGGGATTGATGGCTACACCTTC.

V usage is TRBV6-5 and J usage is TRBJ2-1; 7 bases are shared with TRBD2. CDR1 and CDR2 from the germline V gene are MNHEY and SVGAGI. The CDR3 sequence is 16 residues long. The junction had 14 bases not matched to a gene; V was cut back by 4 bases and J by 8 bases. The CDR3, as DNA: TGTGCCAGCAGTTCCACCGGGACTAAGACTGGCTATGAGCAGTTCTTC. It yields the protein CASSSTGTKTGYEQFF.

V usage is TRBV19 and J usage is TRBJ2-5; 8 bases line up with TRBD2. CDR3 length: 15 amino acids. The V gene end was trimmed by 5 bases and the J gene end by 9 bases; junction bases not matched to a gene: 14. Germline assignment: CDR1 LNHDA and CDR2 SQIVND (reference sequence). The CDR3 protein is CASSGTIGSGSSQYF. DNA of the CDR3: TGTGCCAGTAGTGGGACAATAGGAAGCGGGAGTTCCCAGTACTTC.

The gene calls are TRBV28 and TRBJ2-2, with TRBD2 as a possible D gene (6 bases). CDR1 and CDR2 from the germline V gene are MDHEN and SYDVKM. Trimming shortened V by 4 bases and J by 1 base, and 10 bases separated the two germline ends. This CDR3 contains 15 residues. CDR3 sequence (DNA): TGTGCCAGCAGTTGGGACTTCAGGAACACCGGGGAGCTGTTTTTT. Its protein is CASSWDFRNTGELFF.

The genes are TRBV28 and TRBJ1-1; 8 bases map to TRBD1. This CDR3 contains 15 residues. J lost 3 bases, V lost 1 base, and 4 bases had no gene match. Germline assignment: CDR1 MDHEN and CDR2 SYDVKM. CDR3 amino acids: CASSLSTGVYTEAFF. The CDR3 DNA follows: TGTGCCAGCAGTTTATCGACAGGGGTATACACTGAAGCTTTCTTT. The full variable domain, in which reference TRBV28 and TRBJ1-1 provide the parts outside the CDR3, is DVKVTQSSRYLVKRTGEKVFLECVQDMDHENMFWYRQDPGLGLRLIYFSYDVKMKEKGDIPEGYSVSREKKERFSLILESASTNQTSMYLCASSLSTGVYTEAFFGQGTRLTVV.

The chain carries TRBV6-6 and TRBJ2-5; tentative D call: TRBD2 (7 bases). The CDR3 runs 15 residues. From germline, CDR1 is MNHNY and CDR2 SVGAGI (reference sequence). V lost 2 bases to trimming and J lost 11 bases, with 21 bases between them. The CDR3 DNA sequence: TGTGCCAGCAGTTACGTGGGGGGGGCAATCCCGGTGCAGTACTTC. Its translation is CASSYVGGAIPVQYF.

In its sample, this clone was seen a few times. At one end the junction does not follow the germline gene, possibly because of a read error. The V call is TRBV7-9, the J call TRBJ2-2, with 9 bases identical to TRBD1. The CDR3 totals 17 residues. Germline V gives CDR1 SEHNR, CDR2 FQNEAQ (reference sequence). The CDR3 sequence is CSSSLSTGGFHPGELFF. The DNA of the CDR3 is TGTTCCAGCAGCTTATCAACAGGGGGCTTCCACCCCGGGGAGCTGTTTTTT.

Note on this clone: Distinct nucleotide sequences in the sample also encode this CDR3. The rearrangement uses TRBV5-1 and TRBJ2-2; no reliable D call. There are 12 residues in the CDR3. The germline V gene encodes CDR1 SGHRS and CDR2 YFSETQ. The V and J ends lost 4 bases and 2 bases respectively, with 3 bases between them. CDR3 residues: CASSQNTGELFF. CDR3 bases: TGCGCCAGCAGCCAAAACACCGGGGAGCTGTTTTTT.

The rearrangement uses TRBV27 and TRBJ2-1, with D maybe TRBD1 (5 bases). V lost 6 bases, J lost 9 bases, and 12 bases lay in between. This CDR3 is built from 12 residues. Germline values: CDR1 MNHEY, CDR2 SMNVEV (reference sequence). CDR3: CASRVVGAEQFF. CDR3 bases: TGTGCCAGCAGGGTCGTTGGGGCTGAGCAGTTCTTC.

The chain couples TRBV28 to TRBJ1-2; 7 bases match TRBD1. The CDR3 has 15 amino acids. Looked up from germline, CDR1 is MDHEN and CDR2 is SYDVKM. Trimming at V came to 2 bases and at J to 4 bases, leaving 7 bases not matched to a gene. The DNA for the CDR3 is TGTGCCAGCAGTTTACGGGGACAGCCATCCTATGGCTACACCTTC. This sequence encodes CASSLRGQPSYGYTF.

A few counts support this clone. Here the CDR3 reads CAWSQGLNSPLHF. The CDR3 DNA reads as TGTGCCTGGAGTCAGGGACTGAATTCACCCCTCCACTTT. This rearrangement joins TRBV30 to TRBJ1-6, with a tentative D call TRBD1 (5 bases). The V end was cut by 2 bases, the J end by 7 bases, with 9 bases between. Germline V gene sequence: CDR1 GTSNPN, CDR2 SVGIG (reference sequence). CDR3 length equals 13 residues.

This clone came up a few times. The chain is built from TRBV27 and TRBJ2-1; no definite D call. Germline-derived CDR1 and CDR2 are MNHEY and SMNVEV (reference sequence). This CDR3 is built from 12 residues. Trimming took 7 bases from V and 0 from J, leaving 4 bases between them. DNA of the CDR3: TGTGCCAGCACAGGCTCCTACAATGAGCAGTTCTTC. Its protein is CASTGSYNEQFF.

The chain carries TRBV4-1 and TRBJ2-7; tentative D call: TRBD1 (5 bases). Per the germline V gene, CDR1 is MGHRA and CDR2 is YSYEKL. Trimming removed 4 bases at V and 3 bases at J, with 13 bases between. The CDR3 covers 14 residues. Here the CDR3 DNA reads TGCGCCAGCAGCCCCCCCCAGGGTATCTACGAGCAGTACTTC. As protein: CASSPPQGIYEQYF.

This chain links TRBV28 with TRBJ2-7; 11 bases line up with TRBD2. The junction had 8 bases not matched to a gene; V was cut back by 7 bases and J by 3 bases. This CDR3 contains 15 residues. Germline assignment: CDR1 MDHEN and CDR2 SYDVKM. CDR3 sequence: CASTPPGLADYEQYF. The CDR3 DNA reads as TGTGCCAGCACCCCCCCGGGACTAGCGGACTACGAGCAGTACTTC.

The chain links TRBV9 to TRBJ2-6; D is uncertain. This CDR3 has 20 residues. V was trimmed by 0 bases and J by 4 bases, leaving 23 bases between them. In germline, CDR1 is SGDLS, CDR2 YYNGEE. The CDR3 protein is CASSVAGEASEYVGANVLTF. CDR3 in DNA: TGTGCCAGCAGCGTAGCCGGAGAGGCTTCCGAGTATGTAGGGGCCAACGTCCTGACTTTC.

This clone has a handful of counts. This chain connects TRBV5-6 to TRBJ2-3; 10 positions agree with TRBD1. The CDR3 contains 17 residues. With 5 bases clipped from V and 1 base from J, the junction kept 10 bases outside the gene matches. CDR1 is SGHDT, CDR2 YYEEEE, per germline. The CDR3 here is CASRSYTGTGGTDTQYF. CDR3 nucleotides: TGTGCCAGCAGATCATATACCGGGACAGGGGGCACAGATACGCAGTATTTT. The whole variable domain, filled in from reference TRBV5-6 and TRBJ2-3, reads DAGVTQSPTHLIKTRGQQVTLRCSPKSGHDTVSWYQQALGQGPQFIFQYYEEEERQRGNFPDRFSGHQFPNYSSELNVNALLLGDSALYLCASRSYTGTGGTDTQYFGPGTRLTVL.

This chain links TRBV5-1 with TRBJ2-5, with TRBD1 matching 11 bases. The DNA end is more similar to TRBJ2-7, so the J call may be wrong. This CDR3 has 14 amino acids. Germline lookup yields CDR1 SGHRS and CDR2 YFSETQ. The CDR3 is CASSLGQGADEQYF. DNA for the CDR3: TGCGCCAGCAGCCTAGGACAGGGGGCGGACGAGCAGTACTTC.

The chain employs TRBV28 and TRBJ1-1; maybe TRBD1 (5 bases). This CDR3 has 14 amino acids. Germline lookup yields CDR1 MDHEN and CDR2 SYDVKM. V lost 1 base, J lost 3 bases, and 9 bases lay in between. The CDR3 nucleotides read TGTGCCAGCAGTTTATCAGGGATAGACACTGAAGCTTTCTTT. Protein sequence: CASSLSGIDTEAFF.

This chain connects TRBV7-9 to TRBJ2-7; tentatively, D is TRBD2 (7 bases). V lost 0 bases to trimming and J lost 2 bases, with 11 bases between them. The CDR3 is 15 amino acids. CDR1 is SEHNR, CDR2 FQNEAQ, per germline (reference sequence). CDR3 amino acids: CASSLAGGQTYEQYF. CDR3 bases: TGTGCCAGCAGCTTAGCGGGGGGGCAGACCTACGAGCAGTACTTC.